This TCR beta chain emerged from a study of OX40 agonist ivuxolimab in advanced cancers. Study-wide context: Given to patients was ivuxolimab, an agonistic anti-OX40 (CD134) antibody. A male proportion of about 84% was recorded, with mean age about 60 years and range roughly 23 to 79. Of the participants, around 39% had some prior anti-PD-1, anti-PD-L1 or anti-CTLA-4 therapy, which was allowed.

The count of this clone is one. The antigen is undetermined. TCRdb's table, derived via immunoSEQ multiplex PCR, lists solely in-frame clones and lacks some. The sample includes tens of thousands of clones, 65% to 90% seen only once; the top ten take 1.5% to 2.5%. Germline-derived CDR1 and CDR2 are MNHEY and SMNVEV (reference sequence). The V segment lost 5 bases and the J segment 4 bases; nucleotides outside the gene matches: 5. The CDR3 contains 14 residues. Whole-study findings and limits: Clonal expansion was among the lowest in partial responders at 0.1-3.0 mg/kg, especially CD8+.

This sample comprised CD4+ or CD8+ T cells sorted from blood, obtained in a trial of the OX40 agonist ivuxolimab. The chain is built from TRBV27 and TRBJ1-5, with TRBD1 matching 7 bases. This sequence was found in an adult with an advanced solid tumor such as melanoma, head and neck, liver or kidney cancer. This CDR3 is CASSPRTGNQPQHF. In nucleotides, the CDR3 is TGTGCCAGCAGTCCCCGGACAGGAAATCAGCCCCAGCATTTT.